This is a list of T cell receptor beta chains from one sample in a study of shared clonotypes between healthy human individuals. Using immunoSEQ multiplex PCR, the repertoire was profiled, and TCRdb retains in-frame clones only, with some absent. The table lists about 120,000 clones, about 63% of them singletons, with 24% in the top ten. Sequenced material: memory CD8+ T cells sorted from blood. These receptors were taken from a woman younger than 45 in good health. CDR3s include the opening cysteine and the closing phenylalanine or tryptophan. Each record gives: clone size, V gene, D gene, J gene, CDR3 DNA, CDR3 protein. The D gene is left open where the match is weak. The size field is filled for only some rows; it gives once, few, many or a size class.

>-|TRBV15|TRBD1|TRBJ2-7
TGTGCCACCGGGACAGATGAAATCTACGAGCAGTACTTC
CATGTDEIYEQYF
>-|TRBV9|TRBD2|TRBJ2-3
TGTGCCAGCAGCGTAGAGAATAGCGGGGAAGACACAGATACGCAGTATTTT
CASSVENSGEDTDTQYF
>-|TRBV2|TRBD1|TRBJ2-7
TGTGCCAGCAGCCCAACAGGGGATCGGCGGCTCTTCTACGAGCAGTACTTC
CASSPTGDRRLFYEQYF
>-|TRBV30|-|TRBJ2-7
TGTGCCTGGAGCTATAACGTACAGACCGAGCAGTACTTC
CAWSYNVQTEQYF
>-|TRBV6-4|TRBD1|TRBJ2-2
TGTGCCAGCAGTGACAAAGGGGGCGACACCGGGGAGCTGTTTTTT
CASSDKGGDTGELFF
>-|TRBV5-1|-|TRBJ1-1
TGCGCCAGCAGCTTGGCGGGGGGGCCGGGAACTGAAGCTTTCTTT
CASSLAGGPGTEAFF
>-|TRBV11-2|-|TRBJ1-1
TGTGCCAGCAGCCCGCGGAACGAGATGAGCACTGAAGCTTTCTTT
CASSPRNEMSTEAFF
>-|TRBV2|-|TRBJ2-5
TGTGCCAGCAGTGAGACGGCGCAAGAGACCCAGTACTTC
CASSETAQETQYF
>-|TRBV6-5|-|TRBJ1-1
TGTGCCAGCAGTTACTCCTCTGGGAGGACTGAAGCTTTCTTT
CASSYSSGRTEAFF
>-|TRBV2|TRBD2|TRBJ2-1
TGTGCCAGCAGGGGGCGGACTAGCGGTGATGAGCAGTTCTTC
CASRGRTSGDEQFF
>-|TRBV25-1|TRBD2|TRBJ2-1
TGTGCCAGCAGTGAAGGTCGGACTAGCTCCTACAATGAGCAGTTCTTC
CASSEGRTSSYNEQFF
>-|TRBV28|-|TRBJ2-2
TGTGCCAGCAGTTTGTCCCTTGTCGGGACTCACAACACCGGGGAGCTGTTTTTT
CASSLSLVGTHNTGELFF
>medium-sized|TRBV30|TRBD1|TRBJ2-5
TGTGCCGGGACAGGGGGCAAAGAGACCCAGTACTTC
CAGTGGKETQYF
>-|TRBV19|-|TRBJ2-1
TGTGCCAGTAGTCTCCCGGAGGGGGGTTACAATGAGCAGTTCTTC
CASSLPEGGYNEQFF
>few|TRBV2|-|TRBJ1-1
TGTGCCAGCAGCGATTATAGGACTGAAGCTTTCTTT
CASSDYRTEAFF
>-|TRBV7-9|-|TRBJ1-2
TGTGCCAGCAGCTTACCGGCTGAGTTAGGGTTGTATGGCTACACCTTC
CASSLPAELGLYGYTF
>-|TRBV27|TRBD2|TRBJ2-2
TGTGCCAGCAGTTCAAGACTAGCGGGAGGGGGGGAGCTGTTTTTT
CASSSRLAGGGELFF
>-|TRBV9|-|TRBJ1-1
TGTGCCAGCAGCGTAGGAGCAGGGTATCCTGAAGCTTTCTTT
CASSVGAGYPEAFF
>-|TRBV19|-|TRBJ1-5
TGTGCCAGTAGTCGGTGGGGCCGGGATCAGCCCCAGCATTTT
CASSRWGRDQPQHF
>-|TRBV7-9|-|TRBJ2-7
TGTGCCAGCAGCTTCTACCCCAACCCGGAGCAGTACTTC
CASSFYPNPEQYF
>many|TRBV25-1|-|TRBJ2-1
TGTGCCAGCAGTGAATCGGTAGCCGGGATATACAATGAGCAGTTCTTC
CASSESVAGIYNEQFF
>-|TRBV25-1|-|TRBJ1-1
TGTGCCAGCAGTGAAGCTCCGACCACTGAAGCTTTCTTT
CASSEAPTTEAFF
>-|TRBV25-1|-|TRBJ2-1
TGTGCCAGCAGTTTGAAGGACGGTTACAATGAGCAGTTCTTC
CASSLKDGYNEQFF
>few|TRBV20-1|-|TRBJ2-7
TGCAGTGCTAGGGCCTACGAGCAGTACTTC
CSARAYEQYF
>few|TRBV5-1|-|TRBJ2-3
TGCGCCAGCAGCTTGGCGACAGTTAGCACAGATACGCAGTATTTT
CASSLATVSTDTQYF
>-|TRBV21-1|-|TRBJ2-7
TGTGCCAGCAGCACTCCTTTTAGGACAGGGCCTAGCGGGAGGGCCCACGAGCAGTACTTC
CASSTPFRTGPSGRAHEQYF
>-|TRBV5-1|TRBD1|TRBJ1-1
TGCGCCAGCAGCTTCCAGAGGGAGGGGGCTGCTGAAGCTTTCTTT
CASSFQREGAAEAFF
>once|TRBV5-1|-|TRBJ1-1
TGCGCCAGCAGCTTGGTGGCTGGGCGGACTGAAGCTTTCTTT
CASSLVAGRTEAFF
>-|TRBV4-1|TRBD2|TRBJ2-7
TGCGCCAGCAGCCCATTAGCGGGAGTTAACCACGAGCAGTACTTC
CASSPLAGVNHEQYF
>medium-sized|TRBV5-6|-|TRBJ2-7
TGTGCCAGCAGCTGGGCCTACAGGGAATCAGACGAGCAGTACTTC
CASSWAYRESDEQYF
>-|TRBV6-1|TRBD1|TRBJ2-1
TGTGCCAGCGGCGCCGGGACAGGGTCCTACAATGAGCAGTTCTTC
CASGAGTGSYNEQFF
>-|TRBV2|-|TRBJ2-5
TGTGCCAGCAGTCAGGAGCAAGAGACCCAGTACTTC
CASSQEQETQYF
>-|TRBV14|-|TRBJ1-4
TGTGCCAGCAGTTACGGACCGGGACGGCTTAATGAAAAACTGTTTTTT
CASSYGPGRLNEKLFF
>-|TRBV10-3|-|TRBJ2-5
TGTGCCATCAGTGAGTCGAAGGACGGAGGAGGGCAGTACTTC
CAISESKDGGGQYF
>-|TRBV19|-|TRBJ1-3
TGTGCCAGTAGTACGGGGCCGCCGAACACCATATATTTT
CASSTGPPNTIYF
>-|TRBV25-1|-|TRBJ2-1
TGTGCCAGCAGTGAATCGGACAACCGTAATGAGCAGTTCTTC
CASSESDNRNEQFF
>-|TRBV5-6|-|TRBJ2-7
TGTGCCAGCAGCGCATTGGACAAACTTGACTACGAGCAGTACTTC
CASSALDKLDYEQYF
>-|TRBV15|TRBD2|TRBJ2-7
TGTGCCACCAGATTAGCGGGAGAACCCTACGAGCAGTACTTC
CATRLAGEPYEQYF
>-|TRBV19|TRBD1|TRBJ1-5
TGTGCCAGTAGTAGTTGGCAGGGGGTAAATCAGCCCCAGCATTTT
CASSSWQGVNQPQHF
>-|TRBV10-3|-|TRBJ2-2
TGTGCCATCAGTGAGTCAGTCGGGGGCAGCAGTTCCGGGGAGCTGTTTTTT
CAISESVGGSSSGELFF
>-|TRBV7-8|TRBD2|TRBJ2-1
TGTGCCAGCAGCCCGACTAGCGGGAGGCTCTCACGGTGGAATGAGCAGTTCTTC
CASSPTSGRLSRWNEQFF
>-|TRBV2|-|TRBJ2-7
TGTGCCGGCAGGGGTTCCGCCTCCTACGAGCAGTACTTC
CAGRGSASYEQYF
>-|TRBV15|-|TRBJ2-7
TGTGCCACCAGCAGAGATTCGGCAGGAGGGGCTTTGCAGTACTTC
CATSRDSAGGALQYF
>few|TRBV6-5|TRBD2|TRBJ2-1
TGTGCCAGCAGTAGTCCGGGGACTAGCGTCAATGAGCAGTTCTTC
CASSSPGTSVNEQFF
>medium-sized|TRBV21-1|-|TRBJ1-5
TGTGCCAGCAGCTTCCCGGGACAGGGGACCAAGGGGGAAGCGGGTCAGCCCCAGCATTTT
CASSFPGQGTKGEAGQPQHF
>-|TRBV5-5|-|TRBJ1-2
TGTGCCAGCAGCTTGAACAAAGCTAACTATGGCTACACCTTC
CASSLNKANYGYTF